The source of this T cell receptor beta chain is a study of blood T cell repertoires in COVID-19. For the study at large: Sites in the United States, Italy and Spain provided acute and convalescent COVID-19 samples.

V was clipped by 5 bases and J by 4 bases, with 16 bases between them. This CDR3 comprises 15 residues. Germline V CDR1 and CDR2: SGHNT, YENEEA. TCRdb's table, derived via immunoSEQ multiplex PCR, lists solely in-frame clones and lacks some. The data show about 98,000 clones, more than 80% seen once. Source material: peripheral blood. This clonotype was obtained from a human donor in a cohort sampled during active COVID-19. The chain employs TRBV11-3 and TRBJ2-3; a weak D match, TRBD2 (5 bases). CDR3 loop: CASSRLQVGADTQYF. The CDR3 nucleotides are TGTGCCAGCAGCCGCCTTCAGGTCGGGGCAGATACGCAGTATTTT.